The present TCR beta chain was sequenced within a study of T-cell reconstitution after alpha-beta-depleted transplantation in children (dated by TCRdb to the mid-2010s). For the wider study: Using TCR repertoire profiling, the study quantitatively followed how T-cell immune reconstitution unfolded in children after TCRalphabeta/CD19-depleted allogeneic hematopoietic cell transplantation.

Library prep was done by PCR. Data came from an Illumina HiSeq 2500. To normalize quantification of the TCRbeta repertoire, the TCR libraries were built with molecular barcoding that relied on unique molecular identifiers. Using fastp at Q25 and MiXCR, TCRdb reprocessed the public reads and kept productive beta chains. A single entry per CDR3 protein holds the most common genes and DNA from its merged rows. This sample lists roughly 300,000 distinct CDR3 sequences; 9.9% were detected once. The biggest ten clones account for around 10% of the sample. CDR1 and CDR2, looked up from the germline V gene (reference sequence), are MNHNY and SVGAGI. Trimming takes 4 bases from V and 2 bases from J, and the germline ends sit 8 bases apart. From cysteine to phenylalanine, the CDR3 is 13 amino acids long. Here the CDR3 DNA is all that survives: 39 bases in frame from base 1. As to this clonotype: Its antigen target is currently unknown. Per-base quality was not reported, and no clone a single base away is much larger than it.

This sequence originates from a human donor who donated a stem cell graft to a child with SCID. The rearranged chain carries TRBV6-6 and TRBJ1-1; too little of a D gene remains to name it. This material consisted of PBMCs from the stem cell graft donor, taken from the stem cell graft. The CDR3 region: CASSWGINTEAFF. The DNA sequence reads TGTGCCAGCAGTTGGGGTATTAACACTGAAGCTTTCTTT.